The clone carrying this T cell receptor beta chain was seen a few times. The length of the CDR3 is 17 residues. V was cut by 2 bases and J by 0 bases, with 14 bases left in between. CDR1 is MDHEN, CDR2 SYDVKM, per germline. This entry belongs to a study of identical twins. TCRdb itself ran the 5' RACE reads through MiXCR, one entry per CDR3 protein. The profile shows roughly 350,000 distinct CDR3 sequences, around 9% of them singletons. Sequenced: naive T cells sorted from blood. The chain is built from TRBV28 and TRBJ2-1; D remains unclear. This clonotype was obtained from a woman in her forties or fifties in good health. Written as DNA, the CDR3 is TGTGCCAGCAGTTTACCCCCTGACATTAGCTCCTACAATGAGCAGTTCTTC. Translating it yields CASSLPPDISSYNEQFF.